A selection of T cell receptor beta chains follows, all from one sample in a study of cytomegalovirus exposure and HLA in healthy donors. Produced via immunoSEQ multiplex PCR; TCRdb's table is partial and in-frame only. The data hold under 250,000 clones, with 65% to 85% observed a single time. Material: PBMCs. These receptors were obtained from a boy younger than 10 in good health and CMV-seronegative. The CDR3 runs from the conserved cysteine through the conserved F or W. The D gene is left open where the match is weak. Only part of the rows carry a size: once, few, many, or a class if the clone is expanded.

J | V | size | D | DNA | CDR3
TRBJ2-1 | TRBV11-1 | NA | TRBD2 | TGTGCCAGCAGCCCAGCCAGTGGGGGGGACAATGAGCAGTTCTTC | CASSPASGGDNEQFF
TRBJ1-3 | TRBV5-1 | NA | TRBD1 | TGCGCCAGCAGCCCCACAGGGGGCGAGGGAAACACCATATATTTT | CASSPTGGEGNTIYF
TRBJ1-5 | TRBV6-5 | NA | NA | TGTGCCAGCAGCGACTTCCAGGGGAATCAGCCCCAGCATTTT | CASSDFQGNQPQHF
TRBJ2-1 | TRBV5-1 | NA | TRBD2 | TGCGCCAGCAGTTTGGCGAGCGGGGGCTGGAGCTCCTACAATGAGCAGTTCTTC | CASSLASGGWSSYNEQFF
TRBJ2-1 | TRBV9 | once | NA | TGTGCCAGCAGCGTAGGACACTACAATGAGCAGTTCTTC | CASSVGHYNEQFF
TRBJ1-2 | TRBV6-6 | NA | TRBD1 | TGTGCCAGCAGTCTAACAGGGGGCGCGGACTATGGCTACACCTTC | CASSLTGGADYGYTF
TRBJ2-3 | TRBV7-2 | NA | NA | TGTGCCAGCAGCTTACCGCTAGCGCCTAGCACAGATACGCAGTATTTT | CASSLPLAPSTDTQYF
TRBJ2-3 | TRBV4-2 | NA | NA | TGTGCCAGCAGCCAGGTGAGGAGACAGACCACAGATACGCAGTATTTT | CASSQVRRQTTDTQYF
TRBJ2-6 | TRBV5-1 | few | TRBD2 | TGCGCCAGCAGCTCCAGCGGGGACTCTGGGGCCAACGTCCTGACTTTC | CASSSSGDSGANVLTF
TRBJ1-1 | TRBV10-3 | NA | NA | TGTGCCATCAGTGAGCCCGGACAGCAGAACACTGAAGCTTTCTTT | CAISEPGQQNTEAFF
TRBJ1-5 | TRBV19 | NA | NA | TGTGCCAGTAGTATAGGCCCCGGTGGGCCCCAGCATTTT | CASSIGPGGPQHF
TRBJ1-1 | TRBV27 | once | NA | TGTGCCAGCAGTCCCCTTTTTCGTATGAACACTGAAGCTTTCTTT | CASSPLFRMNTEAFF
TRBJ1-3 | TRBV2 | NA | TRBD1 | TGTGCCAGCACCTCCGGGACAGCTCTCAATTCTGGAAACACCATATATTTT | CASTSGTALNSGNTIYF
TRBJ1-4 | TRBV2 | NA | TRBD1 | TGTGCCAGCAGTTCCGGGACAGGGGGGGAAAAACTGTTTTTT | CASSSGTGGEKLFF
TRBJ2-7 | TRBV30 | NA | NA | TGTGCCTGGAGTGGACAGACCCACGAGCAGTACTTC | CAWSGQTHEQYF
TRBJ2-7 | TRBV4-1 | NA | NA | TGCGCCAGCAGCCAAGTTGGGGGGAAAGGCAACGAGCAGTACTTC | CASSQVGGKGNEQYF
TRBJ1-2 | TRBV18 | NA | TRBD1 | TGTGCCAGCTCACCACCGGGACAGGGCGTTAACTATGGCTACACCTTC | CASSPPGQGVNYGYTF
TRBJ2-7 | TRBV11-2 | few | TRBD1 | TGTGCCAGCAGCTCCGGGACAGGGCCCCAATACGAGCAGTACTTC | CASSSGTGPQYEQYF
TRBJ1-2 | TRBV5-5 | NA | TRBD1 | TGTGCCAGCAGCATTCGACAGGGGGCAGGCTATGGCTACACCTTC | CASSIRQGAGYGYTF
TRBJ1-4 | TRBV6-1 | NA | TRBD1 | TGTGCCAGCAGGAACAGGGGTCCGAATGAAAAACTGTTTTTT | CASRNRGPNEKLFF
TRBJ1-3 | TRBV30 | NA | NA | TGTGCCTGGAGTAGGAACAGGGCGGAAAACACCATATATTTT | CAWSRNRAENTIYF
TRBJ1-2 | TRBV14 | few | NA | TGTGCCAGCAGCCAAGTAAACGAGGCCTATGGCTACACCTTC | CASSQVNEAYGYTF
TRBJ2-7 | TRBV5-1 | NA | TRBD2 | TGCGCCAGCACGCTCGGGGGGTTTGGGTACGAGCAGTACTTC | CASTLGGFGYEQYF
TRBJ2-7 | TRBV5-6 | few | NA | TGTGCCAGCAGCTTGGCGGTCGGCTCCTACGAGCAGTACTTC | CASSLAVGSYEQYF
TRBJ2-7 | TRBV10-1 | NA | NA | TGCGCCAGCAGTGAGCGGAACAGAATCTACGAGCAGTACTTC | CASSERNRIYEQYF
TRBJ2-7 | TRBV27 | NA | NA | TGTGCCAGCAGGAGCTTTTCCTACGAGCAGTACTTC | CASRSFSYEQYF
TRBJ1-2 | TRBV9 | NA | NA | TGTGCCAGCAGCATGAGAGGGGGGGATGGCTACACCTTC | CASSMRGGDGYTF
TRBJ2-7 | TRBV5-4 | NA | TRBD2 | TGTGCCAGCAGCCGCTTAGCGGGGGACACCTACGAGCAGTACTTC | CASSRLAGDTYEQYF
TRBJ2-7 | TRBV30 | NA | TRBD1 | TGTGCCTGGAGTGTACGGGGGACAGGTCGCGAGCAGTACTTC | CAWSVRGTGREQYF
TRBJ2-1 | TRBV6-6 | once | TRBD2 | TGTGCCAGCAGTTACGAGGCGGGGGGGCACTACAATGAGCAGTTCTTC | CASSYEAGGHYNEQFF
TRBJ1-4 | TRBV11-3 | NA | NA | TGTGCCAGCAGCTTAGATCGCATGGAGGGCGCGGACGAAAAACTGTTTTTT | CASSLDRMEGADEKLFF
TRBJ2-7 | TRBV7-9 | NA | NA | TGTGCCAGCAGCTTTAACCCTAGTACGGGTTCCTACGAGCAGTACTTC | CASSFNPSTGSYEQYF